One and the same sample provided the 8 T cell receptor beta chains below, sequenced in a study of blood T cell repertoires in COVID-19. Measured with immunoSEQ multiplex PCR; TCRdb has only the in-frame clones, and not every one. Of roughly 74,000 clones listed, around 88% were seen once; the top ten hold roughly 2.1%. The sample consisted of peripheral blood. Receptors were obtained from a woman aged 80 or older with active or convalescent COVID-19.

This clone came up once. This chain joins TRBV6-2 or TRBV6-3 and TRBJ2-2; D not resolved. The CDR3 has 15 residues. From germline, CDR1 is MNHEY and CDR2 SVGEGT. The germline V and J ends were trimmed by 2 bases and 0 bases, with 7 bases remaining between them. CDR3 DNA: TGTGCCAGCAGTTACAGCCAGGCGAACACCGGGGAGCTGTTTTTT. Translation: CASSYSQANTGELFF.

In its sample, this clone was seen once. V and J are TRBV3-1 (or the pseudogene TRBV3-2) and TRBJ2-3, with TRBD1 matching 10 bases. Germline trimming cut 1 base from V and 2 bases from J; bases unmatched to any gene: 3. The CDR3 has 16 residues. CDR1 is LGHDT, CDR2 YNNKEL, per germline (reference sequence). CDR3 DNA: TGTGCCAGCAGCCAAGCGGGACAGGGGTACACAGATACGCAGTATTTT. Translating gives CASSQAGQGYTDTQYF.

The sample holds one count of this clone. The chain joins TRBV25-1 to TRBJ2-7; TRBD2 agrees at 13 bases. The CDR3 runs 18 residues. Germline CDR1 and CDR2: MGHDK and SYGVNS. Germline trimming cut 4 bases from V and 3 bases from J; bases unmatched to any gene: 12. For the CDR3, the DNA is TGTGCCAGCAGTGGCCATCTGGGACTAGCGGGGAACTTCTACGAGCAGTACTTC. Protein: CASSGHLGLAGNFYEQYF.

The rearrangement links TRBV27 to TRBJ1-1; 12 bases match TRBD1. V lost 3 bases, J lost 9 bases, and 5 bases stayed unmatched. The CDR3 totals 14 residues. Germline V gene data show CDR1 as MNHEY and CDR2 as SMNVEV (reference sequence). CDR3 bases: TGTGCCAGCAGTTTGGGACAGGGGGCCCGAAAAGCTTTCTTT. This translates into CASSLGQGARKAFF.

The gene calls are TRBV7-2 and TRBJ1-2; D perhaps matches TRBD1 (6 bases). Germline lookup yields CDR1 SGHTA and CDR2 FQGNSA. Trimming pared 4 bases from V and 6 bases from J, leaving 15 bases between. CDR3 size: 14 residues. The CDR3: CASSSRGKEDGYTF. CDR3 DNA sequence: TGTGCCAGCAGCTCCAGGGGAAAAGAGGATGGCTACACCTTC.

The gene calls are TRBV7-3 and TRBJ2-7; 7 bases are a match to TRBD2. Germline CDR1 and CDR2: SGHTA and FQGTGA. The V and J ends lost 0 bases and 7 bases, in that order; junction bases with no gene match: 6. The CDR3 spans 14 residues. The CDR3 is CASSLTGSGGEQYF. The CDR3, as DNA: TGTGCCAGCAGCTTAACGGGCTCGGGGGGTGAGCAGTACTTC.

V and J are TRBV5-6 and TRBJ1-6; no reliable D call. V was shortened by 0 bases and J by 10 bases, with 11 bases between the two germline ends. Germline CDR1 reads SGHDT; CDR2 reads YYEEEE. The CDR3 has 14 residues. In nucleotides, the CDR3 is TGTGCCAGCAGCTTGGAGAGAGTACGGTCACCCCTCCACTTT. It codes for CASSLERVRSPLHF. The full variable domain, completed using reference TRBV5-6 and TRBJ1-6, is DAGVTQSPTHLIKTRGQQVTLRCSPKSGHDTVSWYQQALGQGPQFIFQYYEEEERQRGNFPDRFSGHQFPNYSSELNVNALLLGDSALYLCASSLERVRSPLHFGNGTRLTVT.

The V gene is TRBV27, the J gene TRBJ1-2; D is perhaps TRBD1 (6 bases). CDR1 and CDR2 (germline): MNHEY, SMNVEV (reference sequence). Trimming shortened V by 6 bases and J by 0 bases, and 8 bases separated the two germline ends. The length of the CDR3 is 13 residues. The CDR3 protein is CASSRTANYGYTF. The CDR3 DNA sequence: TGTGCCAGCAGCCGGACAGCTAACTATGGCTACACCTTC.